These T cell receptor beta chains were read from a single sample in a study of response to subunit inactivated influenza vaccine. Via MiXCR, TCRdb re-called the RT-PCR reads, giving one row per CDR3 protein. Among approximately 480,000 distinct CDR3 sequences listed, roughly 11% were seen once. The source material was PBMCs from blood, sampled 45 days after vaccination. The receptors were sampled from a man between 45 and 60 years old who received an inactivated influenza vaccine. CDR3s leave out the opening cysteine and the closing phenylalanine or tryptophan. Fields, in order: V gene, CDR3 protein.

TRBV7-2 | ASSSRNTEAF
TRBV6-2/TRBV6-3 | ASSRFMEQETQY
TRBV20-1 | SADAPGRDYEQY
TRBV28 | ASSFGQRYGYT
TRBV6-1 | ASSEAGGGSSSGNTIY
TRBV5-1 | ASSLGHSSYNEQF
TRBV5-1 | ASREEAETQY
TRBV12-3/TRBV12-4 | ASSTQTGIYGYT
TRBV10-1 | ASSSTDRVSAYEQY
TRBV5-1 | ASSSGDSGNTIY
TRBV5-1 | ASWGQGANEQY
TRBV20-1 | SARGLLAVQETQY
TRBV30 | AWSVPPVYAVANEKLF
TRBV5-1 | ASSLPASAKNIQY
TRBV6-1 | ASSPARDRVNEQF
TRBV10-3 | AISDNRGYEQY
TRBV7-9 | ASSLGGGLNEKLF
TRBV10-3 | AISESYGPDEQY
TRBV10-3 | AISGDAGVRTGELF
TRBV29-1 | SVLIVRGGDNEQF
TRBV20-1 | SARTRDSYEQY
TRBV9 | ASSVQGNTDTQY
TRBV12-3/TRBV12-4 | ASSHSLAGGYNEQF
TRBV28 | ASSFRGLRPPEQY
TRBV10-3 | AIRAGTGVTDTQY
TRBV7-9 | ASSLASRNQPQH
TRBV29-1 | SVEDFRTPEQF
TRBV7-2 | ASRLSTYNEQF
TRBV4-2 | ASSQPGQALPYEQY
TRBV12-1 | ASSFDHRQSQETQY
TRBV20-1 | SAIEGTQPQH
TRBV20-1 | SARLGLNTDTQY
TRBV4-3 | ASSQAGTNGNEQF
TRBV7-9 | ASSSTGGSDEQF
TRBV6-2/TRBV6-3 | ASSYSKGQTNYGYT
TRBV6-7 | ASMKGNEQY
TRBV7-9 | ASSLMEGRGFGNEQF
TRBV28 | ASSNTESIDYGYT
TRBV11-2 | ASSPDGGFNTEAF
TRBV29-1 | SVEFGGGGDTQY
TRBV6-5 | ASSYSKIPGSLYNEQF
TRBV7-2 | ASSRDRGFRTDTQY
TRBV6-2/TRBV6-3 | ASSYNRGIYNEQF
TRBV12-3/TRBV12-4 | ASSLGGGSSGANVLT
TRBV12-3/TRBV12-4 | ASSFSRPTDTQY
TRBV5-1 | ASSLSRLAGGANTGELF
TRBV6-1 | AGSYSGALDTQY
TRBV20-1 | SALSGGGALDTQY
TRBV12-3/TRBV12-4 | ASSLGGGKYEQY
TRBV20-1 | SASGAGAEIYEQY
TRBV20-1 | SALGTSGQDSGANVLT
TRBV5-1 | ASSRGTGVFELAEAF
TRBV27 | ASSLRTGGRSDTQY
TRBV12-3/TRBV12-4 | ASSWDSSRGELF
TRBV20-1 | SARPRANTGELF